Following are 9 T cell receptor beta chains from one sample sequenced in a study of shared clonotypes between healthy human individuals. Only in-frame clones appear in the TCRdb table, and some are missing; sequencing was by immunoSEQ multiplex PCR. The data show some 1 million clones, about 75% seen once. Material for sequencing was memory CD4+ T cells sorted from blood. The sample's subset: CD45RA-negative fraction. The origin of the receptors is a man aged 18 to 30 in good health.

This sequence joins TRBV28 and TRBJ2-7; D tentatively fits TRBD1 or TRBD2 (5 bases each). The CDR3 loop spans 16 amino acids. Germline-derived CDR1 and CDR2 are MDHEN and SYDVKM. V was clipped by 1 base and J by 6 bases, with 19 bases between them. The CDR3 loop reads CASSLYLGLFGGEQYF. The DNA for the CDR3 is TGTGCCAGCAGTTTATACCTCGGGCTCTTTGGGGGCGAGCAGTACTTC.

Worth noting for this clone: The sample carries other DNA sequences with the same CDR3. This chain uses TRBV18 with TRBJ1-4; TRBD1 aligns across 9 bases. Germline CDR1 reads KGHSH; CDR2 reads LQKENI. Trimming cost V 3 bases and J 8 bases; bases outside gene matches: 1. The CDR3 is made up of 13 amino acids. CDR3 bases: TGTGCCAGCTCACCCGGACAGGGGGAAAAACTGTTTTTT. It encodes CASSPGQGEKLFF. The whole variable domain, remainder taken from reference TRBV18 and TRBJ1-4, is NAGVMQNPRHLVRRRGQEARLRCSPMKGHSHVYWYRQLPEEGLKFMVYLQKENIIDESGMPKERFSAEFPKEGPSILRIQQVVRGDSAAYFCASSPGQGEKLFFGSGTQLSVL.

This chain uses TRBV5-1 with TRBJ1-2, with TRBD1 matching over 7 bases. The CDR3 loop spans 14 amino acids. Germline loops: CDR1 SGHRS, CDR2 YFSETQ. The V gene end was trimmed by 3 bases and the J gene end by 3 bases; junction bases not matched to a gene: 5. CDR3 sequence (DNA): TGCGCCAGCAGCTCCCTTAGGGGGCACTATGGCTACACCTTC. Translation: CASSSLRGHYGYTF.

A remark on this clone: Being one base from a much bigger clone, this may be a read error. The rearrangement links TRBV5-1 to TRBJ1-6, with a weak D call TRBD1 (5 bases). The CDR3 loop spans 15 amino acids. V shed 0 bases and J shed 5 bases, with 9 bases lying between them. Per germline, CDR1 SGHRS and CDR2 YFSETQ. In DNA, the CDR3 is TGCGCCAGCAGCTTGGCCGGGACTGATAATTCACCCCTCCACTTT. It specifies CASSLAGTDNSPLHF.

This clone was observed many times. The chain has TRBV28 and TRBJ1-2; D unresolved. Per the germline V gene, CDR1 is MDHEN and CDR2 is SYDVKM. Trimming removed 6 bases at V and 2 bases at J, with 10 bases between. This CDR3 spans 13 amino acids. The DNA of the CDR3 is TGTGCCAGCAGCGAGGACCGGAACTATGGCTACACCTTC. This encodes CASSEDRNYGYTF.

The chain employs TRBV6-4 and TRBJ1-6; D possibly corresponds to TRBD1 (5 bases). The CDR3 sequence is 16 residues long. In germline, CDR1 is MRHNA, CDR2 SNTAGT. The V and J ends lost 6 bases and 1 base respectively, with 13 bases between them. CDR3 sequence (DNA): TGTGCCAGCAGGCGGGACGGAGAATCCTATAATTCACCCCTCCACTTT. Translation gives CASRRDGESYNSPLHF.

The chain couples TRBV4-1 to TRBJ2-1; D may be TRBD2 (5 bases). The V end was cut by 0 bases, the J end by 11 bases, with 8 bases between. Germline V gene data show CDR1 as MGHRA and CDR2 as YSYEKL. CDR3 size: 12 residues. DNA of the CDR3: TGCGCCAGCAGCCAAGAGGGGAGAAAGCAGTTCTTC. It encodes CASSQEGRKQFF.

The chain links TRBV19 to TRBJ2-7; TRBD2 agrees at 8 bases. Germline-derived CDR1 and CDR2 are LNHDA and SQIVND (reference sequence). The CDR3 totals 14 residues. The J segment lost 2 bases and the V segment lost 5 bases, leaving 5 bases of the junction unmatched. The CDR3 DNA is TGTGCCAGTAGTTTCGGACTAGCCCCCTACGAGCAGTACTTC. Encoded protein: CASSFGLAPYEQYF.

This sequence joins TRBV29-1 and TRBJ2-7, with D possibly TRBD2 on 5 matching bases. Germline V gene sequence: CDR1 SQVTM, CDR2 ANQGSEA. CDR3 length: 16 amino acids. Between the trimmed V and J ends, which lost 6 bases and 2 bases, there was a span of 23 bases. CDR3 amino acids: CSVVVGSPGKTYEQYF. For the CDR3, the DNA is TGCAGCGTCGTGGTTGGGTCACCCGGGAAGACCTACGAGCAGTACTTC.